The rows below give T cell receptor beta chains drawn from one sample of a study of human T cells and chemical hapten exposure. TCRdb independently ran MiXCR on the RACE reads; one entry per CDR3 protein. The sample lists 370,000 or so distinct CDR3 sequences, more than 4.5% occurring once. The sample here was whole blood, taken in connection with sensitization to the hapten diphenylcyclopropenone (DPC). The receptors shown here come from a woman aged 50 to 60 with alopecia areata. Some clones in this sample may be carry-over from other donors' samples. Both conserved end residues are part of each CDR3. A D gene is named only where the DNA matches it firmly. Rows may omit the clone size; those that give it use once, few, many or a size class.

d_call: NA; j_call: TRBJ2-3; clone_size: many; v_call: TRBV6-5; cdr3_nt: TGTGCCAGCAGGGAGGGGGATACGCAGTATTTT; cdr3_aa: CASREGDTQYF
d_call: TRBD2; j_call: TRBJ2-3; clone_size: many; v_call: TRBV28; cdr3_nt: TGTGCCAGCAGGCTAGCGGGGACTAGCACAGATACGCAGTATTTT; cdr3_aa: CASRLAGTSTDTQYF
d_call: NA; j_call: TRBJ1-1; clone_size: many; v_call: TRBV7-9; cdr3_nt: TGTGCCAGCAGCTTAGGGTCTTTCTTCTTT; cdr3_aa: CASSLGSFFF
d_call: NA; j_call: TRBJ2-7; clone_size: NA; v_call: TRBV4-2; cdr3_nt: TGTGCCAGCAGCCAAGATCAAAAGACTATTTACGAGCAGTACTTC; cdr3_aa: CASSQDQKTIYEQYF
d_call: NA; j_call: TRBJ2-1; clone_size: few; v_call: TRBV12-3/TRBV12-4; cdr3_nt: TGTGCCAGCAGTATGGACGTATCGAATGAGCAGTTCTTC; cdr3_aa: CASSMDVSNEQFF
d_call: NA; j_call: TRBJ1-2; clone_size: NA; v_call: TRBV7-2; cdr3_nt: TGTGCCAGCAGCACACAGCAGGGGAGCGGCTACACCTTC; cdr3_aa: CASSTQQGSGYTF
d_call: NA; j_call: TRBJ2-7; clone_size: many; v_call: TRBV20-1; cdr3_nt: TGCAGTGCTCCCGACGTGGGGGTCTCCTACGAGCAGTACTTC; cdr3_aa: CSAPDVGVSYEQYF
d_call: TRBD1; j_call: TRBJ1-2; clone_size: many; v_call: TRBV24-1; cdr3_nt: TGTGCCACCAGTGACTACAGGGGGCCTAGGTTAGATGGCTACACCTTC; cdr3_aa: CATSDYRGPRLDGYTF
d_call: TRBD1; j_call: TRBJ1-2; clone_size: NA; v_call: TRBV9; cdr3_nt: TGTGCCAGCAGCGGACAGGGAGGTTTTTTTGGCTACACCTTC; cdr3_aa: CASSGQGGFFGYTF
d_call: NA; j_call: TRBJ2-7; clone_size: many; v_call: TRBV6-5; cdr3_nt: TGTGCCAGCAACCCGGGTTGGTCCTACGAGCAGTACTTC; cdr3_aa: CASNPGWSYEQYF
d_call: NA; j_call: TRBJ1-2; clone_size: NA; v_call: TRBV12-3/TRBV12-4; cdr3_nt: TGTGCCAGCAGTTTCGGGCCGGGGAATGGCTACACCTTC; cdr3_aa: CASSFGPGNGYTF
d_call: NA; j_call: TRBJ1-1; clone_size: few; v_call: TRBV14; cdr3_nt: TGTGCCAGCAGCCAATCCGGGGGGGGGACTGAAGCTTTCTTT; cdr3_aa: CASSQSGGGTEAFF
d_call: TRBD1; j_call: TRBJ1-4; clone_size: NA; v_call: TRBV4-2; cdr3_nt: TGTGCCAGCACCCTGGGACAGGGTTATGAAAAACTGTTTTTT; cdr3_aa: CASTLGQGYEKLFF
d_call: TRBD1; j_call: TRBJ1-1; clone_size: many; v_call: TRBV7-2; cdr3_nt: TGTGCCAGCAGCTCACAGGGGGCGCCGGGCACTGAAGCTTTCTTT; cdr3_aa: CASSSQGAPGTEAFF
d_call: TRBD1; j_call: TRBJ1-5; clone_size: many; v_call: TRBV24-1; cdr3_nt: TGTGCCACCAGTGACATACAGGGGGATCAGCCCCAGCATTTT; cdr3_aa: CATSDIQGDQPQHF
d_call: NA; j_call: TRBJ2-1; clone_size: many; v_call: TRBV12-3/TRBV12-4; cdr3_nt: TGTGCCAGCAGTTTAATACTGGCCAATGAGCAGTTCTTC; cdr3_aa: CASSLILANEQFF
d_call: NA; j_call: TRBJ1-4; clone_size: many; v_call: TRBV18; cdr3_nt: TGTGCCAGCTCCCCCGGATCGGGATATAATGAAAAACTGTTTTTT; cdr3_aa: CASSPGSGYNEKLFF
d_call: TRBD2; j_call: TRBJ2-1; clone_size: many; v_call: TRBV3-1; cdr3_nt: TGTGCCAGCAGCCATACTAGCGGGGGATACAATGAGCAGTTCTTC; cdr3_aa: CASSHTSGGYNEQFF
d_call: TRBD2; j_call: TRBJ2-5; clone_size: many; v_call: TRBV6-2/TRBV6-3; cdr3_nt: TGTGCCAGCAGTTACTCCCTGGCTAGCGGGGGCCAAGAGACCCAGTACTTC; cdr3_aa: CASSYSLASGGQETQYF
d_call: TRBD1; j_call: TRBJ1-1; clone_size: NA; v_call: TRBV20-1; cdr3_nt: TGCAGTGCTGGACAGGGGGCGGGCACTGAAGCTTTCTTT; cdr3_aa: CSAGQGAGTEAFF
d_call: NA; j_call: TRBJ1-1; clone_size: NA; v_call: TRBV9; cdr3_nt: TGTGCCAGCAGCGTAGCGGCGGAAGACACTGAAGCTTTCTTT; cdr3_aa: CASSVAAEDTEAFF
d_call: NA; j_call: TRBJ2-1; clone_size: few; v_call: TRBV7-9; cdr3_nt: TGTGCCAGCAGCCCCAGGGGAGCGGGGAAAGGCAATGAGCAGTTCTTC; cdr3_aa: CASSPRGAGKGNEQFF
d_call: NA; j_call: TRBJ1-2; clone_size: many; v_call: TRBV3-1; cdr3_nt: TGTGCCAGCAGCCAAGCTGGGAGCAAGGGGAACTATGGCTACACCTTC; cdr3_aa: CASSQAGSKGNYGYTF
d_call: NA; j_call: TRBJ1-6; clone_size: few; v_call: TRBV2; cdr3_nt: TGTGCCAGCAGCCAGGGACGGGGAAATTCACCCCTCCACTTT; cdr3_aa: CASSQGRGNSPLHF
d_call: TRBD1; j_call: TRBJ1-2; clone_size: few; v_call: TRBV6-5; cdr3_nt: TGTGCCAGCAGTTACACAGGGGGCGCGGACTATGGCTACACCTTC; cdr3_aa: CASSYTGGADYGYTF
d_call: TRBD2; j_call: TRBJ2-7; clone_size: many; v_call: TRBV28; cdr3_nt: TGTGCCAGTGGGGACTTAGCGGGATCCCGCTCCTACGAGCAGTACTTC; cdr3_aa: CASGDLAGSRSYEQYF
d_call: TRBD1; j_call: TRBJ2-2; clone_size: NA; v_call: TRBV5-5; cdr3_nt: TGTGCCAGCAGCCGCACAGGGGGCTCCGCGAACACCGGGGAGCTGTTTTTT; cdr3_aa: CASSRTGGSANTGELFF
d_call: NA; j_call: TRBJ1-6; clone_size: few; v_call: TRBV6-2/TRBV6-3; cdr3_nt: TGTGCCAGCAGTGACTATGAGGCGTCACCCCTCCACTTT; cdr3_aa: CASSDYEASPLHF
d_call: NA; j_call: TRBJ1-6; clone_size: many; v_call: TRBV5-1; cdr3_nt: TGCGCCAGCAGCTTGGAGGGGGGAACTTATTCACCCCTCCACTTT; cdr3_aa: CASSLEGGTYSPLHF